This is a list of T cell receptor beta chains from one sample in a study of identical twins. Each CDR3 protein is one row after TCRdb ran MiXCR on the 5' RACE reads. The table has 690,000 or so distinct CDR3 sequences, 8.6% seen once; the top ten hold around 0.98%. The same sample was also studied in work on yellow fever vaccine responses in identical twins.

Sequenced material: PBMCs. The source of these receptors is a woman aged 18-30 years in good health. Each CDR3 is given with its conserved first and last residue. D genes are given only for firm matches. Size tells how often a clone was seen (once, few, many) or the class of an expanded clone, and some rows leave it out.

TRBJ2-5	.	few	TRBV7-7	CASSLAARQETQYF	TGTGCTAGCAGCTTAGCGGCCAGACAAGAGACCCAGTACTTC
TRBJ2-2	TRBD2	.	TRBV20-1	CSAYELAGARELFF	TGCAGTGCTTATGAACTAGCGGGAGCGAGGGAGCTGTTTTTT
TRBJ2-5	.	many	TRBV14	CASSQRRETQYF	TGTGCCAGCAGCCAGAGAAGAGAGACCCAGTACTTC
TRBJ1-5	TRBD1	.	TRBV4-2	CASSQEQGPQPQHF	TGTGCCAGCAGCCAAGAACAGGGGCCTCAGCCCCAGCATTTT
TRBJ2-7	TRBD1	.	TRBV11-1	CASSQWTGITYEQYF	TGTGCCAGCAGCCAATGGACAGGGATAACCTACGAGCAGTACTTC
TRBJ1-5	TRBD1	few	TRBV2	CASSQGQSSNQPQHF	TGTGCCAGCAGCCAGGGACAGTCTAGCAATCAGCCCCAGCATTTT
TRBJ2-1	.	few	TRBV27	CASSFGGLEQFF	TGTGCCAGCAGTTTTGGAGGGCTCGAGCAGTTCTTC
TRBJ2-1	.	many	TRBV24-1	CATSDPKLTPFSYNEQFF	TGTGCCACCAGTGACCCCAAACTCACCCCCTTCTCCTACAATGAGCAGTTCTTC
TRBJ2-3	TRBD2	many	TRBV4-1	CASSLRRAGLGSFSDTQYF	TGCGCCAGCAGCCTCCGAAGAGCCGGACTAGGCTCCTTCTCAGATACGCAGTATTTT
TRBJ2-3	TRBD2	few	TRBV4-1	CASSQVAGGTDTQYF	TGCGCCAGCAGCCAAGTAGCGGGTGGCACAGATACGCAGTATTTT
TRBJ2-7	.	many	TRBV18	CASSPGYSYEQYF	TGTGCCAGCTCACCAGGGTACAGCTACGAGCAGTACTTC
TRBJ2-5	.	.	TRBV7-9	CASSFPSPSLQETQYF	TGTGCCAGCAGCTTTCCTAGCCCATCACTACAAGAGACCCAGTACTTC
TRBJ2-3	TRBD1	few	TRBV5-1	CASSGTAGTDTQYF	TGCGCCAGCAGTGGGACAGCGGGCACAGATACGCAGTATTTT
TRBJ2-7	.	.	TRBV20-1	CSATAARRVGQYF	TGCAGTGCTACGGCGGCCCGGCGGGTGGGGCAGTACTTC
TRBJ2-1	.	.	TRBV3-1	CASSRSKGSYNEQFF	TGTGCCAGCAGCCGTTCAAAGGGATCCTACAATGAGCAGTTCTTC
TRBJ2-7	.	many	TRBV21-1	CASSYEQYF	TGTGCCAGCAGTTACGAGCAGTACTTC
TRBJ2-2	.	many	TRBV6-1	CASSPLSNTGELFF	TGTGCCAGCAGCCCCCTGAGTAACACCGGGGAGCTGTTTTTT
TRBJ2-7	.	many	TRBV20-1	CSARDSQGGVEQYF	TGCAGTGCTAGAGATTCCCAGGGAGGCGTAGAGCAGTACTTC
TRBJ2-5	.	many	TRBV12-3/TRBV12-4	CASSTGNPETQYF	TGTGCCAGCAGCACAGGGAACCCGGAGACCCAGTACTTC
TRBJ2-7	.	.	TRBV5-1	CASSLIRGNSDRRTYEQYF	TGCGCCAGCAGCTTGATTAGGGGGAATTCCGACAGGCGAACCTACGAGCAGTACTTC
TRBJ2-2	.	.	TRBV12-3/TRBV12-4	CASSRKQGKNTGELFF	TGTGCCAGCAGCCGCAAACAGGGAAAGAACACCGGGGAGCTGTTTTTT
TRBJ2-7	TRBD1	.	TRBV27	CASSLFGTASYEQYF	TGTGCCAGCAGTTTATTTGGGACAGCTTCCTACGAGCAGTACTTC
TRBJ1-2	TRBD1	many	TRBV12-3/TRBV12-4	CASSQEDRGRGYTF	TGTGCCAGCAGCCAAGAGGACAGGGGGCGAGGCTACACCTTC
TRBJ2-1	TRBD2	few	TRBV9	CASSVLPGLGHNEQFF	TGTGCCAGCAGCGTCTTACCGGGACTAGGCCACAATGAGCAGTTCTTC
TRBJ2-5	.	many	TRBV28	CASSLRDIQETQYF	TGTGCCAGCAGTCTCCGGGACATACAAGAGACCCAGTACTTC
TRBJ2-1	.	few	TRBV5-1	CASSFSTSYNEQFF	TGCGCCAGCAGCTTCTCTACCTCCTACAATGAGCAGTTCTTC
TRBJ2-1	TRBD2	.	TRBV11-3	CASSLASSGGNVNEQFF	TGTGCCAGCAGCTTAGCGTCTAGCGGGGGGAACGTGAATGAGCAGTTCTTC
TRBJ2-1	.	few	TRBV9	CASSVRLTHSYNEQFF	TGTGCCAGCAGCGTCCGACTTACCCATTCCTACAATGAGCAGTTCTTC
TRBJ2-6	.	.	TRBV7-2	CASSRTGSTGANVLTF	TGTGCCAGCAGCAGAACAGGGAGCACTGGGGCCAACGTCCTGACTTTC
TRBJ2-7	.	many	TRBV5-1	CASSPNVDSSQEQYF	TGCGCCAGCAGCCCCAACGTTGATAGCTCCCAGGAGCAGTACTTC
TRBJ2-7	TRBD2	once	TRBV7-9	CASSSILAGDEQYF	TGTGCCAGCAGCTCGATACTAGCGGGAGACGAGCAGTACTTC
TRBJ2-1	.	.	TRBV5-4	CASGPDRLRDEQFF	TGTGCCAGCGGCCCTGACAGGTTGAGGGATGAGCAGTTCTTC
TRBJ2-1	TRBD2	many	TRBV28	CASSYRRGVRGLSSYNEQFF	TGTGCCAGCAGTTACCGACGGGGGGTAAGGGGTTTAAGCTCCTACAATGAGCAGTTCTTC
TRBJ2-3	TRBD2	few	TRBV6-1	CASSPGLLAGETTDTQYF	TGTGCCAGCAGCCCTGGACTACTAGCGGGGGAAACCACAGATACGCAGTATTTT
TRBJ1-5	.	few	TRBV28	CASQDSIPRQPQHF	TGTGCCAGCCAAGACAGTATCCCCCGGCAGCCCCAGCATTTT
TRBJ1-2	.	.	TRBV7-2	CASSPRQGGSYGYTF	TGTGCCAGCAGCCCACGACAAGGAGGGTCCTATGGCTACACCTTC
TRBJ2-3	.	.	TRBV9	CASSVAPYGVGTQYF	TGTGCCAGCAGCGTAGCCCCGTATGGGGTGGGTACGCAGTATTTT
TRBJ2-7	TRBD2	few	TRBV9	CASSVGGSGAYEQYF	TGTGCCAGCAGCGTAGGAGGCAGCGGGGCCTACGAGCAGTACTTC
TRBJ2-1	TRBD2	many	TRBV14	CASSQDFGGYNEQFF	TGTGCCAGCAGCCAAGATTTCGGGGGGTACAATGAGCAGTTCTTC
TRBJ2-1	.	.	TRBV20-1	CSATNWGKKYNEQFF	TGCAGTGCTACCAACTGGGGCAAAAAATACAATGAGCAGTTCTTC
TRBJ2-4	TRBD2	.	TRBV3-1	CASSHLSGGENIQYF	TGTGCCAGCAGCCACCTTAGCGGGGGGGAGAACATTCAGTACTTC
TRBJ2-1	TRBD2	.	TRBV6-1	CASRISGSDNEQFF	TGTGCCAGCAGAATTAGCGGGAGTGATAATGAGCAGTTCTTC
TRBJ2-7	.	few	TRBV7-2	CASSLANRNRASYEQYF	TGTGCCAGCAGCTTAGCGAATCGGAACAGGGCTTCCTACGAGCAGTACTTC
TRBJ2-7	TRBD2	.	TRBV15	CATTYSGGPYEQYF	TGTGCCACCACTTATAGCGGGGGGCCCTACGAGCAGTACTTC
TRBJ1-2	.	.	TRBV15	CATSPTGVGAVDYGYTF	TGTGCCACCAGCCCCACGGGGGTCGGCGCAGTCGACTATGGCTACACCTTC
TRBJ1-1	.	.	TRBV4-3	CASSQVLGEDTEAFF	TGCGCCAGCAGCCAAGTTTTAGGGGAAGACACTGAAGCTTTCTTT
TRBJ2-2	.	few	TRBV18	CASSPPSRAGELFF	TGTGCCAGCTCACCACCGTCTAGGGCCGGGGAGCTGTTTTTT
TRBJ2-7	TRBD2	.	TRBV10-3	CAISVGSGSYEQYF	TGTGCCATCAGTGTCGGTAGCGGGAGCTACGAGCAGTACTTC
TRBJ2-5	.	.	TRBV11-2	CASSRRGAGETQYF	TGTGCCAGCTCCCGTCGAGGGGCCGGTGAGACCCAGTACTTC
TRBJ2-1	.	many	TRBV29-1	CSVGKPRYNEQFF	TGCAGCGTTGGTAAACCCAGGTACAATGAGCAGTTCTTC
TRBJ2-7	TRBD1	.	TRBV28	CASSIETGSYEQNF	TGTGCCAGCAGTATCGAGACAGGGTCGTACGAGCAGAACTTC
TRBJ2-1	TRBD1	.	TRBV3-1	CASSPRTGAINEQFF	TGTGCCAGCAGCCCGCGGACAGGTGCCATCAATGAGCAGTTCTTC
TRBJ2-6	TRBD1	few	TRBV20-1	CSAPRGGFGSGANVLTF	TGCAGTGCCCCTAGAGGGGGCTTCGGCTCTGGGGCCAACGTCCTGACTTTC
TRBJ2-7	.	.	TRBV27	CASRRTSPYEQYF	TGTGCCAGCAGGCGGACGTCTCCCTACGAGCAGTACTTC
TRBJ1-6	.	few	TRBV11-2	CASGTPWLSPLHF	TGTGCCAGCGGCACACCCTGGCTCTCACCCCTCCACTTT
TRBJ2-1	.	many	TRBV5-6	CASNSGTSYNEQFF	TGTGCCAGCAACTCGGGTACTTCTTACAATGAGCAGTTCTTC
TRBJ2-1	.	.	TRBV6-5	CASSSSIGFNEQFF	TGTGCCAGCAGTTCCAGTATCGGCTTCAATGAGCAGTTCTTC
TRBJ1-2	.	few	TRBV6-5	CASSYSTGRMNYGYTF	TGTGCCAGCAGTTACTCGACGGGACGGATGAACTATGGCTACACCTTC